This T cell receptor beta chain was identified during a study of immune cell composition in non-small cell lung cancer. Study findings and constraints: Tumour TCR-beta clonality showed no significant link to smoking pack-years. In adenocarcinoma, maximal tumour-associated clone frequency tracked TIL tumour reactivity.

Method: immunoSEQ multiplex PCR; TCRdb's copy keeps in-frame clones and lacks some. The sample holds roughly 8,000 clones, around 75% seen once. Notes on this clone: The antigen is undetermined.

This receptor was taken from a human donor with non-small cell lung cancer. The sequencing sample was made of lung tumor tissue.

The CDR3 DNA reads TGTGCCAGTAGGAACAGGGGCACCGGGGAGCTGTTTTTT. Its protein is CASRNRGTGELFF. This chain connects TRBV19 to TRBJ2-2; 7 bases match TRBD1. With V trimmed by 6 bases and J by 4 bases, 2 bases remained unmatched. CDR1 is LNHDA and CDR2 is SQIVND in the germline V gene (reference sequence). The CDR3 runs to 13 residues.